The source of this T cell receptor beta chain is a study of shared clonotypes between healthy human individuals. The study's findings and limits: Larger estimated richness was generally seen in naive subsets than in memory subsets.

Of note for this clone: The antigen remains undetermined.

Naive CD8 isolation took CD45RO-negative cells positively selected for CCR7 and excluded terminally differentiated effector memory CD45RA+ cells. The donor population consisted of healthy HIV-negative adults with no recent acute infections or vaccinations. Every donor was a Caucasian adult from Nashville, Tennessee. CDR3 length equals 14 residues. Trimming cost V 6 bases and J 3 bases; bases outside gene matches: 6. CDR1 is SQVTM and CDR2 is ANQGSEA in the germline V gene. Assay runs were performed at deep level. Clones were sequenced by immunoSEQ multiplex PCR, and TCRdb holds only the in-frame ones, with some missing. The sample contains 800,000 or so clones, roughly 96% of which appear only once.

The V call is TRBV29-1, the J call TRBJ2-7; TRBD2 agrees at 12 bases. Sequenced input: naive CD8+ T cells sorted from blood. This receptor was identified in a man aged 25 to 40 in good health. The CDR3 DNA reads TGCAGCGTCCGGACTAGCGGGACCTTCTACGAGCAGTACTTC. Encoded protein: CSVRTSGTFYEQYF.